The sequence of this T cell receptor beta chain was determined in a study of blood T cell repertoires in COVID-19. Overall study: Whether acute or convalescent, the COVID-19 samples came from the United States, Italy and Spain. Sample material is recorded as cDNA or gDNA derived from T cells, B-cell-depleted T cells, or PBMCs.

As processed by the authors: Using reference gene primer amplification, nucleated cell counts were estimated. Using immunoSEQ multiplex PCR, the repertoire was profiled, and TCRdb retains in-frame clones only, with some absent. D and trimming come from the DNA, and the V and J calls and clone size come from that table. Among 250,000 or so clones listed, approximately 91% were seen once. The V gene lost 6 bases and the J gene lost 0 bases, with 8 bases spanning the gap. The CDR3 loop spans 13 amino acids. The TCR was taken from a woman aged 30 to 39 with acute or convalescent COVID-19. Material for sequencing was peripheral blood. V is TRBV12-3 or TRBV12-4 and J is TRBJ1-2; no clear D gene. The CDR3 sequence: CASRPQSNYGYTF. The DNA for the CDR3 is TGTGCCAGCAGGCCCCAGTCTAACTATGGCTACACCTTC.